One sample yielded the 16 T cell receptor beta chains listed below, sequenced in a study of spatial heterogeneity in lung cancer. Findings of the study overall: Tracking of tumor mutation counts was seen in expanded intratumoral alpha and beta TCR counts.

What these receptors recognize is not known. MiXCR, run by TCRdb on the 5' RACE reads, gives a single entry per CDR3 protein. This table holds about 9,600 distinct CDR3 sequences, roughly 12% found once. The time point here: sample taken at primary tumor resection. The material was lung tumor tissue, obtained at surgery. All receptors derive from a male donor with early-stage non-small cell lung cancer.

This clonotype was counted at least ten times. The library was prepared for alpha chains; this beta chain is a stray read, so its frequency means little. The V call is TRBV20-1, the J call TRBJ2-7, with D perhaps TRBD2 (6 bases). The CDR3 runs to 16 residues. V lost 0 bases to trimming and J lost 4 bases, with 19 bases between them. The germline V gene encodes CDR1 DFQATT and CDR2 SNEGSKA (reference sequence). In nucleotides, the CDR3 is TGCAGTGCTAGAGAATACTCCGGGAGCACCTCATACGAGCAGTACTTC. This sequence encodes CSAREYSGSTSYEQYF.

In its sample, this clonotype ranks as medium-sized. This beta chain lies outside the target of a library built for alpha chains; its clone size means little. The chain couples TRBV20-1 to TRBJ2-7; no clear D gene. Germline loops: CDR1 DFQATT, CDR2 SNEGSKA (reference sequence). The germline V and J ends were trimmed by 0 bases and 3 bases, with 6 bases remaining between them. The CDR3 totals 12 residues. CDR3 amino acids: CSARDRFYEQYF. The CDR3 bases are TGCAGTGCTAGAGATCGGTTCTACGAGCAGTACTTC.

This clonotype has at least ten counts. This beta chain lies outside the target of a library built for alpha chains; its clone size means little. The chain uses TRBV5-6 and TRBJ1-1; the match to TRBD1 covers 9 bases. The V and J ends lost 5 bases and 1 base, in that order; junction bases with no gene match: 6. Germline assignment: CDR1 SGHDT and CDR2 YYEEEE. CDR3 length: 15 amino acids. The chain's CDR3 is CASRIGDRENTEAFF. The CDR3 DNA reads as TGTGCCAGCAGAATCGGGGACAGGGAGAACACTGAAGCTTTCTTT.

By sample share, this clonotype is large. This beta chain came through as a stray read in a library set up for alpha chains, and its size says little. The CDR3, as DNA: TGTGCCAGCAGACCTCAGGGGAGTGACGGGGAGCTGTTTTTT. This encodes CASRPQGSDGELFF. This chain uses TRBV28 with TRBJ2-2, with a possible D match to TRBD1 (6 bases). The V end lost 6 bases, the J end lost 7 bases, and 15 bases lay between the germline ends. Germline CDR1 is MDHEN and CDR2 is SYDVKM. The CDR3 covers 14 residues.

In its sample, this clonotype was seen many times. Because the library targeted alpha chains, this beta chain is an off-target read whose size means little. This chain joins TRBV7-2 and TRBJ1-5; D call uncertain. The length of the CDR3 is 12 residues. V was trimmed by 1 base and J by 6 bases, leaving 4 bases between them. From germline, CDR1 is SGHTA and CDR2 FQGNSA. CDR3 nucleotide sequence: TGTGCCAGCAGCTTAGGACCTCAGCCCCAGCATTTT. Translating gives CASSLGPQPQHF.

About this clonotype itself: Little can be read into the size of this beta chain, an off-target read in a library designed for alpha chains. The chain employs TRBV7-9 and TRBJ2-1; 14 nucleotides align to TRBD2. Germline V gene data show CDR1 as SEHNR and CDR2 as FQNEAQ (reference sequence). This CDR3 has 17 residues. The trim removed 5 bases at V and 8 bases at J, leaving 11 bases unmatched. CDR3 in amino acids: CASSATRLAGGWHEQFF. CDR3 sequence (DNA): TGTGCCAGCAGCGCAACCCGACTAGCGGGAGGGTGGCATGAGCAGTTCTTC. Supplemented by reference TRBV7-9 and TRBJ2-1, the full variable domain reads DTGVSQNPRHKITKRGQNVTFRCDPISEHNRLYWYRQTLGQGPEFLTYFQNEAQLEKSRLLSDRFSAERPKGSFSTLEIQRTEQGDSAMYLCASSATRLAGGWHEQFFGPGTRLTVL.

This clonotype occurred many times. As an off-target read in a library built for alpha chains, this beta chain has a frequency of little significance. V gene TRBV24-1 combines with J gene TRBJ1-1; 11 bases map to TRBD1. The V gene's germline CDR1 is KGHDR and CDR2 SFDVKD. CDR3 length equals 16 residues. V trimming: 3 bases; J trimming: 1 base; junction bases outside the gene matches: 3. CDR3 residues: CATSDGTGGRNTEAFF. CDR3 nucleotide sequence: TGTGCCACCAGTGATGGGACAGGGGGTAGGAACACTGAAGCTTTCTTT.

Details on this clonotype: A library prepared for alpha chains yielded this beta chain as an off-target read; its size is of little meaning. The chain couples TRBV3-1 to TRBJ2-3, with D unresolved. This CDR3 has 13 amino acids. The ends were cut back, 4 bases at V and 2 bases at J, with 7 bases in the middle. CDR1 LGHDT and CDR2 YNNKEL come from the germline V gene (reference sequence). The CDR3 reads CASSPSNTDTQYF. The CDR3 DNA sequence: TGTGCCAGCAGCCCGAGTAACACAGATACGCAGTATTTT.

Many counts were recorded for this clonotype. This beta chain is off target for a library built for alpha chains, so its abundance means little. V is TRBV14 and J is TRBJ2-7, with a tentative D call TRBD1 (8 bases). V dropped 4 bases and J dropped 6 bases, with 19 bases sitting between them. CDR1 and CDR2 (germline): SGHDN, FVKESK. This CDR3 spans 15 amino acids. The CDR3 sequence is CASSPNPHRGGEQYF. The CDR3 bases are TGTGCCAGCAGCCCTAATCCGCACAGGGGGGGCGAGCAGTACTTC.

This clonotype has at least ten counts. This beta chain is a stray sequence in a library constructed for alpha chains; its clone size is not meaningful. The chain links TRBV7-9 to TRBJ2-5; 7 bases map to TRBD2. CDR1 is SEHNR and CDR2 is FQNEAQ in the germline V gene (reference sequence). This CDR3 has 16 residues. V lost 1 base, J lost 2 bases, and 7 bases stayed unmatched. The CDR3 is CASSLGASGVQETQYF. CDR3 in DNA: TGTGCCAGCAGCTTAGGGGCTAGCGGAGTTCAAGAGACCCAGTACTTC. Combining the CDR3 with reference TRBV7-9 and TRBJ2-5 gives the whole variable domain DTGVSQNPRHKITKRGQNVTFRCDPISEHNRLYWYRQTLGQGPEFLTYFQNEAQLEKSRLLSDRFSAERPKGSFSTLEIQRTEQGDSAMYLCASSLGASGVQETQYFGPGTRLLVL.

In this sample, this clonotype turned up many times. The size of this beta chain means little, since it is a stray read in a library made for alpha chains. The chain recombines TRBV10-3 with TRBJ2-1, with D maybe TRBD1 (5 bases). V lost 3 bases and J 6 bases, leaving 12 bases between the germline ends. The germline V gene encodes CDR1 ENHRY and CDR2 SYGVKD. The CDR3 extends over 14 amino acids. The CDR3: CAISDMTQVNEQFF. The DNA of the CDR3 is TGTGCCATCAGTGACATGACACAGGTCAATGAGCAGTTCTTC.

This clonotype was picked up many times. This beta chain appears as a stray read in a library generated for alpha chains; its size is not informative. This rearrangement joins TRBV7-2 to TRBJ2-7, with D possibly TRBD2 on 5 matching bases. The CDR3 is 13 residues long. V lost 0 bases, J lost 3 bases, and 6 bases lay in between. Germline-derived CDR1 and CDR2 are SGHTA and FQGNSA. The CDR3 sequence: CASSLAGNYEQYF. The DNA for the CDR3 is TGTGCCAGCAGCTTAGCCGGGAACTACGAGCAGTACTTC.

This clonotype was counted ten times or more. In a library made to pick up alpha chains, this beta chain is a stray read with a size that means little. The CDR3 here is CASSLGSQGSYEQYF. In DNA, the CDR3 is TGTGCCAGCAGCTTGGGTTCCCAGGGATCCTACGAGCAGTACTTC. The chain has TRBV12-3 or TRBV12-4 and TRBJ2-7, with D perhaps TRBD1 (5 bases). The CDR3 spans 15 residues. The V end was cut by 6 bases, the J end by 1 base, with 16 bases between.

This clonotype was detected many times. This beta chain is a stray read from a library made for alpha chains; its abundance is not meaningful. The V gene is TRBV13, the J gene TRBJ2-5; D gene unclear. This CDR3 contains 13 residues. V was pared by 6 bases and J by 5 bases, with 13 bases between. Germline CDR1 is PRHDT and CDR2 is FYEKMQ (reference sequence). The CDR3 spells CASRRLPGETQYF. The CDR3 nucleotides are TGTGCCAGCAGACGACTGCCTGGGGAGACCCAGTACTTC.

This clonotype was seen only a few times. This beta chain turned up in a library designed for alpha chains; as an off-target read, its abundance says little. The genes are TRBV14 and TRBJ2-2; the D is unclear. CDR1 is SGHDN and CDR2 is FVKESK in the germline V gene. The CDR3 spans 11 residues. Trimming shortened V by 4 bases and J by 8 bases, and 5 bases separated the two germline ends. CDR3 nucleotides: TGTGCCAGCAGCCTGGAGGGGGAGCTGTTTTTT. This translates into CASSLEGELFF.

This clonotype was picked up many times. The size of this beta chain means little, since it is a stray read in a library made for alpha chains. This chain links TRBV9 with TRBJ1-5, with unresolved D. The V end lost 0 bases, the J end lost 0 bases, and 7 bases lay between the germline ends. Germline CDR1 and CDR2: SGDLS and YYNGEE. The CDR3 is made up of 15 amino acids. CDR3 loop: CASSVAPDSNQPQHF. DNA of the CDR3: TGTGCCAGCAGCGTAGCGCCGGATAGCAATCAGCCCCAGCATTTT. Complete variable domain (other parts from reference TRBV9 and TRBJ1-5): DSGVTQTPKHLITATGQRVTLRCSPRSGDLSVYWYQQSLDQGLQFLIQYYNGEERAKGNILERFSAQQFPDLHSELNLSSLELGDSALYFCASSVAPDSNQPQHFGDGTRLSIL.